This T cell receptor beta chain comes out of a study of blood T cell repertoires in COVID-19. Sequencing used immunoSEQ multiplex PCR; TCRdb keeps in-frame clones, though not all of them. The sample yields around 250,000 clones, 85% to 90% seen once. CDR1 is SEHNR, CDR2 FQNEAQ, per germline (reference sequence). The CDR3 covers 18 residues. V lost 5 bases to trimming and J lost 5 bases; unmatched junction nucleotides: 19. The TCR comes from a woman aged 30 to 39 with acute COVID-19. The sample taken for sequencing was PBMCs or T cells enriched from blood (not recorded which). V gene TRBV7-9 combines with J gene TRBJ1-2; 8 bases fit TRBD1. The DNA of the CDR3 is TGTGCCAGCAGCCCCCCCTCACCCCTGGACAGGGCGGGTTATGGCTACACCTTC. It encodes CASSPPSPLDRAGYGYTF.